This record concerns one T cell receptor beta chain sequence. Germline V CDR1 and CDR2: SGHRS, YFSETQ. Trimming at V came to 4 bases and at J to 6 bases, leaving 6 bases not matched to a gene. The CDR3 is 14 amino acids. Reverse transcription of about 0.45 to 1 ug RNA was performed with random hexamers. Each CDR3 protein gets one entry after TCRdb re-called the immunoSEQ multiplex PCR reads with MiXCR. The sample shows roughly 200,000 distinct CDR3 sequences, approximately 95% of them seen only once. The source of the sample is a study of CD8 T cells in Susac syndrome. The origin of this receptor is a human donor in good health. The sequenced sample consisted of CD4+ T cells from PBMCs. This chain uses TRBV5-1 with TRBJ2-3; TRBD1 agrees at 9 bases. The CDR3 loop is CASSLGTGRDTQYF. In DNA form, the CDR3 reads TGCGCCAGCAGCCTCGGGACAGGGAGGGATACGCAGTATTTT.